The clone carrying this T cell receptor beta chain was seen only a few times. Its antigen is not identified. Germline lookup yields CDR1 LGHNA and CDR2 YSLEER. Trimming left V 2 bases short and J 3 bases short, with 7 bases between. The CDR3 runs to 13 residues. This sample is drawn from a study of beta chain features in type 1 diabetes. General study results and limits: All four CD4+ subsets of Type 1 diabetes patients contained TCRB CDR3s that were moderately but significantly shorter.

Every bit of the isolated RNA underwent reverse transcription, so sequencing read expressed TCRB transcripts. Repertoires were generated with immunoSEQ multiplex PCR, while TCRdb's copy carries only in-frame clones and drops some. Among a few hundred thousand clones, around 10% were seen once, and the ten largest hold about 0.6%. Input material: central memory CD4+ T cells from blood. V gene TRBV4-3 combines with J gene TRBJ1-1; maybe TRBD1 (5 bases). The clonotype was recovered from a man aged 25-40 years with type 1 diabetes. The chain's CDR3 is CASSQMGDTEAFF. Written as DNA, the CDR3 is TGCGCCAGCAGCCAAATGGGGGACACTGAAGCTTTCTTT.